This entry lists 14 T cell receptor beta chains sequenced from one sample in a study of shared clonotypes between healthy human individuals (TCRdb year 2020). The library relied on the immunoSEQ multiplex PCR assay. What TCRdb holds here is the immuneACCESS table cut down to in-frame rearrangements. Part of the clones is not present; checked against another copy, under half of the missing clones reflect an unresolved V gene, and the others are unexplained. The sample yields some 2.1 million clones; about 93% were counted once. 1.5% to 2% of the sample is taken by the ten largest. CD8 naive samples consisted of CD45RO-negative cells that were positively selected for CCR7, yielding a CD45RA+CCR7+ population without TemRA cells. Sequencing input: naive CD8+ T cells from PBMCs. The cell subset or site label for this specimen denotes: CD45RA+CCR7+. The receptors were sampled from a man between 18 and 35 years old in good health. Some clones in this sample may be carry-over from other donors' samples.

This clone was detected a few times. For the CDR3, the DNA is TGTGCCAGTAGTATATCCGCCCTCTCCTACGAGCAGTACTTC. As protein: CASSISALSYEQYF. The V call is TRBV19, the J call TRBJ2-7; unclear D gene. The V and J ends lost 2 bases and 0 bases respectively, with 8 bases between them. The CDR3 extends over 14 amino acids. Per the germline V gene, CDR1 is LNHDA and CDR2 is SQIVND (reference sequence).

The genes are TRBV28 and TRBJ1-5, with D hard to call. This CDR3 has 16 amino acids. V was shortened by 1 base and J by 0 bases, with 10 bases between the two germline ends. Germline V gene data show CDR1 as MDHEN and CDR2 as SYDVKM. CDR3 sequence (DNA): TGTGCCAGCAGTTTATATCCAGACTCTAGCAATCAGCCCCAGCATTTT. This codes for CASSLYPDSSNQPQHF.

The chain has TRBV5-4 and TRBJ2-3; D call uncertain. The CDR3 has 12 residues. Trimming cost V 0 bases and J 5 bases, with 4 bases left between them. Germline V CDR1 and CDR2: SGHNT, YYREEE (reference sequence). CDR3 sequence reads: CASSLGLDTQYF. Here the CDR3 DNA reads TGTGCCAGCAGCTTGGGGCTAGATACGCAGTATTTT.

As regards this clone: Relative to the germline gene, one junction end is altered; a read error may explain this. The chain uses TRBV12-5 and TRBJ1-1; no clear D gene. This CDR3 contains 12 residues. Germline V gene data show CDR1 as LGHNT and CDR2 as FRNRAP. In DNA, the CDR3 is TGTGCTAGTGTTTTGAGTAGCACTGAAGCTTTCTTT. Translating it yields CASVLSSTEAFF. Looking up the rest from reference TRBV12-5 and TRBJ1-1 gives the full variable domain: DARVTQTPRHKVTEMGQEVTMRCQPILGHNTVFWYRQTMMQGLELLAYFRNRAPLDDSGMPKDRFSAEMPDATLATLKIQPSEPRDSAVYFCASVLSSTEAFFGQGTRLTVV.

J is TRBJ1-1 and V is TRBV13, with D unresolved. The CDR3 sequence is 15 residues long. Trimming removed 4 bases at V and 6 bases at J, with 18 bases between. Germline values: CDR1 PRHDT, CDR2 FYEKMQ (reference sequence). The CDR3 DNA follows: TGTGCCAGCAGCTATATAGGACCCCGTGCACCTGAAGCTTTCTTT. It specifies CASSYIGPRAPEAFF.

The chain carries TRBV27 and TRBJ2-1, with 8 bases matching TRBD2. The CDR3 extends over 16 amino acids. V lost 6 bases to trimming and J lost 2 bases; unmatched junction nucleotides: 9. Germline loops: CDR1 MNHEY, CDR2 SMNVEV (reference sequence). CDR3 residues: CASSRITSGPYNEQFF. In DNA, the CDR3 is TGTGCCAGCAGCCGTATAACTAGCGGACCCTACAATGAGCAGTTCTTC.

J is TRBJ1-6 and V is TRBV6-5; D perhaps matches TRBD1 (6 bases). Per germline, CDR1 MNHEY and CDR2 SVGAGI. The ends were cut back, 0 bases at V and 10 bases at J, with 13 bases in the middle. The CDR3 is made up of 15 amino acids. The CDR3 DNA sequence: TGTGCCAGCAGTTACTCGACAAGGGGGGCATCACCCCTCCACTTT. Residues: CASSYSTRGASPLHF.

The V gene is TRBV13, the J gene TRBJ2-3; 7 bases agree with TRBD2. Germline CDR1 is PRHDT and CDR2 is FYEKMQ (reference sequence). Trimming removed 4 bases from V and 3 bases from J; junction bases left unmatched: 1. There are 13 residues in the CDR3. CDR3 DNA: TGTGCCAGCAGCTCCGGGAGGACAGATACGCAGTATTTT. Translated: CASSSGRTDTQYF.

This clone was detected only once. This sample includes further DNA sequences coding for the same CDR3. The rearrangement uses TRBV9 and TRBJ2-7; 9 bases agree with TRBD1. The germline CDR1 and CDR2 sequences are SGDLS and YYNGEE. This CDR3 is 15 amino acids long. Trimming removed 0 bases from V and 5 bases from J; junction bases left unmatched: 6. CDR3 sequence: CASSVGGGQGNEQYF. The CDR3 DNA follows: TGTGCCAGCAGCGTAGGTGGCGGACAGGGGAACGAGCAGTACTTC. Supplemented by reference TRBV9 and TRBJ2-7, the full variable domain reads DSGVTQTPKHLITATGQRVTLRCSPRSGDLSVYWYQQSLDQGLQFLIQYYNGEERAKGNILERFSAQQFPDLHSELNLSSLELGDSALYFCASSVGGGQGNEQYFGPGTRLTVT.

The rearrangement links TRBV5-6 to TRBJ2-1; D assignment may be TRBD1 or TRBD2 (6 bases each). Germline V CDR1 and CDR2: SGHDT, YYEEEE. CDR3 length: 19 residues. V was cut by 4 bases and J by 0 bases, with 23 bases left in between. The CDR3 here is CASSPIGGGSQSSYNEQFF. The CDR3 DNA follows: TGTGCCAGCAGCCCGATAGGGGGAGGCTCCCAAAGCTCCTACAATGAGCAGTTCTTC.

This chain links TRBV10-3 with TRBJ2-6; D is perhaps TRBD2 (6 bases). CDR1 is ENHRY, CDR2 SYGVKD, per germline. The CDR3 loop spans 21 amino acids. V lost 5 bases to trimming and J lost 0 bases, with 26 bases between them. This CDR3 reads CAISLGEVVGIPLSGANVLTF. The CDR3 bases are TGTGCCATCAGTTTAGGGGAGGTGGTGGGAATCCCCCTCTCTGGGGCCAACGTCCTGACTTTC.

The chain recombines TRBV5-5 with TRBJ1-1; D gene uncertain. The CDR3 runs 14 residues. V was cut by 1 base and J by 1 base, with 8 bases left in between. CDR1 and CDR2 from the germline V gene are SGHKS and YYEKEE (reference sequence). The CDR3 here is CASSLIRGNTEAFF. The CDR3 region has the DNA TGTGCCAGCAGCTTGATCCGGGGGAACACTGAAGCTTTCTTT.

The chain employs TRBV7-8 and TRBJ1-1; TRBD1 aligns across 10 bases. V lost 4 bases to trimming and J lost 8 bases; unmatched junction nucleotides: 7. CDR3 length equals 14 residues. The germline CDR1 and CDR2 sequences are SGHVS and FQNEAQ. CDR3 coding DNA: TGTGCCAGCAGCTCGCCGGGACAGGGGAGGGAAGCTTTCTTT. This codes for CASSSPGQGREAFF.

This chain links TRBV27 with TRBJ1-2; 7 nucleotides match TRBD1. The germline V gene encodes CDR1 MNHEY and CDR2 SMNVEV (reference sequence). The V segment lost 8 bases and the J segment 8 bases; nucleotides outside the gene matches: 5. The CDR3 totals 11 residues. The CDR3 DNA reads TGTGCCAGCGGGACAGTCGTCGGCTACACCTTC. It encodes CASGTVVGYTF.